The text below deals with one T cell receptor (beta chain). The antigen is unknown. This entry comes from a study of cytomegalovirus exposure and HLA in healthy donors. Findings and caveats of the study: Rarity characterized most TCR sequences, yet some public TCRs appeared in many donors. Per a later analysis, HLA-associated TCR beta chains showed more clonal expansion than other, equally common TCR beta chains. In a later analysis, a missense DCLRE1C variant was linked to TCR beta V- and J-gene trimming.

The V gene's germline CDR1 is MGHRA and CDR2 YSYEKL. CDR3 length equals 13 residues. The V gene lost 4 bases and the J gene lost 5 bases, with 9 bases spanning the gap. It was with 60 Vbeta and 13 Jbeta primers that the PCR ran. Only in-frame clones appear in the TCRdb table, and some are missing; sequencing was by immunoSEQ multiplex PCR. The profile covers about 190,000 clones, with over 75% appearing a single time and less than 4.5% taken by the ten largest. Sequencing was carried out using PBMCs. The V call is TRBV4-1, the J call TRBJ1-5; D possibly corresponds to TRBD1 (5 bases). The receptor's source is a middle-aged man in good health and CMV-seronegative. CDR3 residues: CASSLGGDQPQHF. CDR3 DNA: TGCGCCAGCAGCCTGGGGGGGGATCAGCCCCAGCATTTT.